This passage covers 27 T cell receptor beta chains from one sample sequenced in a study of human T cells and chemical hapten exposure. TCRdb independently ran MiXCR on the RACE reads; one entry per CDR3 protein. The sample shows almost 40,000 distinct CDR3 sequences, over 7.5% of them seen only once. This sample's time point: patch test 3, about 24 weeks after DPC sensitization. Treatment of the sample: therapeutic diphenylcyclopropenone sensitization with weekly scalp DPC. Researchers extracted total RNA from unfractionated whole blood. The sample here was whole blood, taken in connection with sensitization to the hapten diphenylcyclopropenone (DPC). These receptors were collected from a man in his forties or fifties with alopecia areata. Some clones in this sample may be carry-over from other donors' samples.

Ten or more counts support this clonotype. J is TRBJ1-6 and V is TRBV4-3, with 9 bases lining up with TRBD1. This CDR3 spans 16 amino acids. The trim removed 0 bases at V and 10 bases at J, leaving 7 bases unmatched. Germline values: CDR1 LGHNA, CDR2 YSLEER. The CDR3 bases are TGCGCCAGCAGCCAAGATTTGACAGGGACAGGGTCACCCCTCCACTTT. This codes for CASSQDLTGTGSPLHF.

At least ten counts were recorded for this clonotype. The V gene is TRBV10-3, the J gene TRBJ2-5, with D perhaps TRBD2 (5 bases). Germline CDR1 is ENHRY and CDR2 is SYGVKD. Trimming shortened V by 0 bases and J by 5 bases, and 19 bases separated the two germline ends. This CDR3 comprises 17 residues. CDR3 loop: CAISESRSFRGEETQYF. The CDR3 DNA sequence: TGTGCCATCAGTGAGTCAAGATCTTTCCGGGGTGAGGAGACCCAGTACTTC.

CDR3 bases: TGTGCCAGCAGCCAAGAACCGGGGGTGGCCTGCGAGCAGTACTTC. The encoded protein is CASSQEPGVACEQYF. The rearrangement links TRBV3-1 to TRBJ2-7, with D tentatively TRBD2 (6 bases). This CDR3 region has 15 residues. Trimming took off 0 bases at V and 6 bases at J, with 15 bases between the two ends. Germline V lookup: CDR1 LGHDT, CDR2 YNNKEL (reference sequence).

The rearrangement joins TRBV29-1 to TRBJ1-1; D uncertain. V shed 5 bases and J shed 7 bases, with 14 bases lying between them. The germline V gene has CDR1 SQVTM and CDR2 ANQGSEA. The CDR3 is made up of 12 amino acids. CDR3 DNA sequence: TGCAGCGTTCGACCCTGGAGTGGTGAAGCTTTCTTT. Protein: CSVRPWSGEAFF.

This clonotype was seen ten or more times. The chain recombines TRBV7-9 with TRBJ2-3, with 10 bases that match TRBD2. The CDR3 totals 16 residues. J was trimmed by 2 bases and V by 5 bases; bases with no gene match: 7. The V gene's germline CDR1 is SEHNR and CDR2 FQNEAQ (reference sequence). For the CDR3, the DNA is TGTGCCAGCAGCCCCCCTGGACTAGCGGTCACAGATACGCAGTATTTT. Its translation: CASSPPGLAVTDTQYF.

The DNA of the CDR3 is TGTGCCAGCAGCTTTCGACAGGGCCACACCGGGGAGCTGTTTTTT. Translated, it gives CASSFRQGHTGELFF. V is TRBV11-2 and J is TRBJ2-2; 7 positions match TRBD1. V trimming: 3 bases; J trimming: 3 bases; junction bases outside the gene matches: 4. Germline-derived CDR1 and CDR2 are SGHAT and FQNNGV. The CDR3 is made up of 15 amino acids. Filled out from reference TRBV11-2 and TRBJ2-2, the complete variable domain reads EAGVAQSPRYKIIEKRQSVAFWCNPISGHATLYWYQQILGQGPKLLIQFQNNGVVDDSQLPKDRFSAERLKGVDSTLKIQPAKLEDSAVYLCASSFRQGHTGELFFGEGSRLTVL.

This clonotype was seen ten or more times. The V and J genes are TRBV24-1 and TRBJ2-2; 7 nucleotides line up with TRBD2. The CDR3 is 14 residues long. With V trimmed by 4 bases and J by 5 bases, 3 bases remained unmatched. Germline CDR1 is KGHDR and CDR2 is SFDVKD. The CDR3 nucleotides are TGTGCCACCAGTGACCCCGGGGGGACCGGGGAGCTGTTTTTT. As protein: CATSDPGGTGELFF.

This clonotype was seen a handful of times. CDR3 in amino acids: CASSVGRGGEAFF. The CDR3 DNA follows: TGTGCCAGCAGCGTGGGCCGCGGAGGTGAAGCTTTCTTT. The chain carries TRBV9 and TRBJ1-1; D is unclear. This CDR3 is 13 amino acids long. Germline CDR1 reads SGDLS; CDR2 reads YYNGEE. The germline V and J ends were trimmed by 2 bases and 7 bases, with 12 bases remaining between them.

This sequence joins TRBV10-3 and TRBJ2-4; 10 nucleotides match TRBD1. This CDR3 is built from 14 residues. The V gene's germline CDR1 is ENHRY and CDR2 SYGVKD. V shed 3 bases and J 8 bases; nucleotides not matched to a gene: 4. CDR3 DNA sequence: TGTGCCATCAGTGAAGGGACAGGGGAGTACATTCAGTACTTC. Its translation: CAISEGTGEYIQYF.

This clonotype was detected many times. The CDR3 region is CASSFPGQGSAEQYF. CDR3 nucleotide sequence: TGTGCCAGCAGTTTCCCGGGACAGGGGTCTGCCGAGCAGTACTTC. The chain joins TRBV28 to TRBJ2-7; 10 bases are a match to TRBD1. Germline V gene sequence: CDR1 MDHEN, CDR2 SYDVKM. The trim removed 3 bases at V and 6 bases at J, leaving 8 bases unmatched. There are 15 residues in the CDR3.

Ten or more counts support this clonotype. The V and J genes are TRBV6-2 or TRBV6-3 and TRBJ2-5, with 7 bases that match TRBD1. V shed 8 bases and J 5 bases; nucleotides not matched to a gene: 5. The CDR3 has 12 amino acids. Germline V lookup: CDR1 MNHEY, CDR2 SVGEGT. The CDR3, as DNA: TGTGCCAGCTCCGGGACAGACGAGACCCAGTACTTC. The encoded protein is CASSGTDETQYF.

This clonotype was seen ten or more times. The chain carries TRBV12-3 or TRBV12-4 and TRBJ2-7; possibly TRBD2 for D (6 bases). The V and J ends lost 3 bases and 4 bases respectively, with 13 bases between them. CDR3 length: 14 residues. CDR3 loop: CASSFHGGGYEQYF. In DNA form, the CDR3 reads TGTGCCAGCAGTTTCCACGGGGGTGGGTACGAGCAGTACTTC.

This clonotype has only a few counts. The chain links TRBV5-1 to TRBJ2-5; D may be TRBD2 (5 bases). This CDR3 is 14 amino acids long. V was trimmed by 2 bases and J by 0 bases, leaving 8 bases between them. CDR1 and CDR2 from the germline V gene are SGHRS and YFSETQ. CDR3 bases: TGCGCCAGCAGCTTCCCCGGGAACCAAGAGACCCAGTACTTC. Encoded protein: CASSFPGNQETQYF.

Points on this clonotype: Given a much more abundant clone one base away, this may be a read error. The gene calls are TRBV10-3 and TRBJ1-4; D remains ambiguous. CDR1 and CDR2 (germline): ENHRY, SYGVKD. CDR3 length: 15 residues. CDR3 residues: CAISDRRTTNEKLYF. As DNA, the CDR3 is TGTGCCATCAGTGATCGGCGCACAACTAATGAAAAACTGTATTTT.

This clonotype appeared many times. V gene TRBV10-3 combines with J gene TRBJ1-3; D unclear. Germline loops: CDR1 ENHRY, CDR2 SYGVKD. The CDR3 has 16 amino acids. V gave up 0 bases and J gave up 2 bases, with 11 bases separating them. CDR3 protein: CAISESPEGTGNTIYF. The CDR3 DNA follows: TGTGCCATCAGTGAGTCTCCAGAAGGGACTGGAAACACCATATATTTT.

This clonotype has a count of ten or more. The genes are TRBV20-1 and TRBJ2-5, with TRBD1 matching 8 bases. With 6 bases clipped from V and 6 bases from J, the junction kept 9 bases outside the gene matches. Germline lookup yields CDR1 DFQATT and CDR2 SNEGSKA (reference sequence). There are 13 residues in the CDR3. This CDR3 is CSAPDRGGKTQYF. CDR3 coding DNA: TGCAGTGCGCCCGACAGGGGCGGGAAGACCCAGTACTTC.

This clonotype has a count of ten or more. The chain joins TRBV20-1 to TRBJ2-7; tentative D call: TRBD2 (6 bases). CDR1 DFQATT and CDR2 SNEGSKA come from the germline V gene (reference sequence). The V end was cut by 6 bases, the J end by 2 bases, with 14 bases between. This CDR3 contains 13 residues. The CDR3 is CSAEGLPAYEQYF. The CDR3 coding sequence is TGCAGTGCGGAGGGACTTCCCGCCTACGAGCAGTACTTC.

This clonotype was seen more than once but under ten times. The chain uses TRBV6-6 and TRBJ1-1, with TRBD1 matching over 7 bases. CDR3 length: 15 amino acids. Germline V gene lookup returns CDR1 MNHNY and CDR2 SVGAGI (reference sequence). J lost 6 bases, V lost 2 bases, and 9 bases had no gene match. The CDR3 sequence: CASSYLQGDRSEAFF. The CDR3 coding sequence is TGTGCCAGCAGTTACCTCCAGGGGGATAGATCTGAAGCTTTCTTT.

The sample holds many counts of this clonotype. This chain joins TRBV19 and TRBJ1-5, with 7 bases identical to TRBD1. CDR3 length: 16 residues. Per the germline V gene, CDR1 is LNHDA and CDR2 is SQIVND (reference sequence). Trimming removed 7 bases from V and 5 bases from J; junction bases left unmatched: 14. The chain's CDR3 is CASIPTTQGRDQPQHF. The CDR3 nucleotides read TGTGCCAGTATTCCTACCACACAGGGGCGGGATCAGCCCCAGCATTTT. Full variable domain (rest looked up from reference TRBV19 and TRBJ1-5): DGGITQSPKYLFRKEGQNVTLSCEQNLNHDAMYWYRQDPGQGLRLIYYSQIVNDFQKGDIAEGYSVSREKKESFPLTVTSAQKNPTAFYLCASIPTTQGRDQPQHFGDGTRLSIL.

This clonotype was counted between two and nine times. The CDR3: CASSQDLRGPEAFF. The CDR3 DNA sequence: TGCGCCAGCAGCCAAGATTTACGGGGCCCCGAAGCTTTCTTT. V and J are TRBV4-1 and TRBJ1-1, with D perhaps TRBD1 (5 bases). Germline V lookup: CDR1 MGHRA, CDR2 YSYEKL. This CDR3 region has 14 residues. With 0 bases removed from V and 8 bases from J, the gap between germline ends came to 13 bases.

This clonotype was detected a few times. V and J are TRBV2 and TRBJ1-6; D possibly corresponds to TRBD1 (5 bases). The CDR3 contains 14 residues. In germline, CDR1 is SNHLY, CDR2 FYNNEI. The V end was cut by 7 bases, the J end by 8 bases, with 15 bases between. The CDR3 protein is CASTPRASDSPLHF. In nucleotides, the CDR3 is TGTGCCAGCACCCCCAGGGCATCGGATTCACCCCTCCACTTT.

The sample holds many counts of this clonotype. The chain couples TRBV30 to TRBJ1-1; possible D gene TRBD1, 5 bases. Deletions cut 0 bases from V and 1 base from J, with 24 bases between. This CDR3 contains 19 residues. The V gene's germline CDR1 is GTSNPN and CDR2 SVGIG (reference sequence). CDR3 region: CAWSVKGYNPGPENTEAFF. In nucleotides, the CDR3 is TGTGCCTGGAGTGTAAAGGGGTACAACCCCGGACCTGAGAACACTGAAGCTTTCTTT. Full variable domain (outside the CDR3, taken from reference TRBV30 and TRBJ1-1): SQTIHQWPATLVQPVGSPLSLECTVEGTSNPNLYWYRQAAGRGLQLLFYSVGIGQISSEVPQNLSASRPQDRQFILSSKKLLLSDSGFYLCAWSVKGYNPGPENTEAFFGQGTRLTVV.

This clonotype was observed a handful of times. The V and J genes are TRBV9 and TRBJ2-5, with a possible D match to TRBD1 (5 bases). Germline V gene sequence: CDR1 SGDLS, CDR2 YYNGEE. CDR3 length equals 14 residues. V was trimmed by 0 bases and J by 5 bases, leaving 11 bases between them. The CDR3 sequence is CASSVGPGMETQYF. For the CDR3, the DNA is TGTGCCAGCAGCGTAGGACCAGGGATGGAGACCCAGTACTTC.

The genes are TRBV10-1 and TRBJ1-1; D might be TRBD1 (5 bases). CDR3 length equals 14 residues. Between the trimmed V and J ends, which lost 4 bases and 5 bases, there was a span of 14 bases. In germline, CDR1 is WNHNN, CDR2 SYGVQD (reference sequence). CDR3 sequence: CASSGQGSGTEAFF. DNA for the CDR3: TGCGCCAGCAGTGGGCAGGGATCGGGGACTGAAGCTTTCTTT.

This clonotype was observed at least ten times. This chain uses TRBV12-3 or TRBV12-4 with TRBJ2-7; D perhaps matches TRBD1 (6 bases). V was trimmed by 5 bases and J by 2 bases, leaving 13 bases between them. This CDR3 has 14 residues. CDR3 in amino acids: CASSPRQVPYEQYF. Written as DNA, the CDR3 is TGTGCCAGCAGTCCTCGACAGGTTCCCTACGAGCAGTACTTC.

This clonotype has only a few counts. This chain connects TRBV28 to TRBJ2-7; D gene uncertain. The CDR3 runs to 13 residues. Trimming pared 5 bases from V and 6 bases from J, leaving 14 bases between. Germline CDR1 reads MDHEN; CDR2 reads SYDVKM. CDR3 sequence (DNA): TGTGCCAGCAGTCAAACTATGTCTCTCGAGCAGTACTTC. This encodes CASSQTMSLEQYF.

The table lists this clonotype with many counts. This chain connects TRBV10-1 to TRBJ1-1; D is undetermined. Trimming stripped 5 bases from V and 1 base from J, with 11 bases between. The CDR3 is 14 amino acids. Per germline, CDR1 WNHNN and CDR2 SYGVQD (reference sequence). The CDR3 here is CASSPQEKNTEAFF. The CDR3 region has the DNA TGCGCCAGCAGTCCTCAGGAAAAGAACACTGAAGCTTTCTTT.